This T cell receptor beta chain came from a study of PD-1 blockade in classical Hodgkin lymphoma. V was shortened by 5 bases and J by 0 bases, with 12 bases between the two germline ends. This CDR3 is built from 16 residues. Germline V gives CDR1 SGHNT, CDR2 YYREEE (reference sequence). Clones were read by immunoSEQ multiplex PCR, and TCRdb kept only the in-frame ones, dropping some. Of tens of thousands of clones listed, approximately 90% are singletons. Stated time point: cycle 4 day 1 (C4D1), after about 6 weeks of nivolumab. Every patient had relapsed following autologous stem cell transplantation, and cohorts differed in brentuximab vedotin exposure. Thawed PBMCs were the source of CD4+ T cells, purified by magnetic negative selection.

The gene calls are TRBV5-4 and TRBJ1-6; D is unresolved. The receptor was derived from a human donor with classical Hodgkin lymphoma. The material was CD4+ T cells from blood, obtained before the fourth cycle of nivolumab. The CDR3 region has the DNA TGTGCCAGCAGGCCGAGGAATAGCTCCTATAATTCACCCCTCCACTTT. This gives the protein CASRPRNSSYNSPLHF. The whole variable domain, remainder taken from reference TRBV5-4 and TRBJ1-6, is ETGVTQSPTHLIKTRGQQVTLRCSSQSGHNTVSWYQQALGQGPQFIFQYYREEENGRGNFPPRFSGLQFPNYSSELNVNALELDDSALYLCASRPRNSSYNSPLHFGNGTRLTVT.